The 21 T cell receptor beta chains in this list originate from one sample, sequenced in a study of cytotoxic CD8 clonotypes in ibrutinib-treated CLL. TCRdb's table, derived via immunoSEQ multiplex PCR, lists solely in-frame clones and lacks some. The sample records about 84,000 clones, about 86% being singletons. The source was PBMCs, collected before ibrutinib treatment. These TCRs come from a human donor with chronic lymphocytic leukemia.

J is TRBJ1-4 and V is TRBV5-1; TRBD1 might be the D (6 bases). This CDR3 has 15 amino acids. Trimming cost V 0 bases and J 4 bases, with 10 bases left between them. Germline CDR1 is SGHRS and CDR2 is YFSETQ. CDR3 region: CASSLGQGSNEKLFF. For the CDR3, the DNA is TGCGCCAGCAGCTTGGGGCAGGGGAGTAATGAAAAACTGTTTTTT.

This chain uses TRBV19 with TRBJ2-1, with 11 bases identical to TRBD2. With V trimmed by 6 bases and J by 6 bases, 7 bases remained unmatched. Germline CDR1 LNHDA, CDR2 SQIVND (reference sequence). The CDR3 runs 15 residues. CDR3 nucleotides: TGTGCCAGTAGAATACTAGCGGGAGCAGTCAATGAGCAGTTCTTC. It codes for CASRILAGAVNEQFF.

V is TRBV7-8 and J is TRBJ1-1, with D hard to call. Trimming cost V 4 bases and J 2 bases, with 11 bases left between them. Germline V CDR1 and CDR2: SGHVS, FQNEAQ. The CDR3 extends over 14 amino acids. This CDR3 is CASSSGNRNTEAFF. The CDR3 coding sequence is TGTGCCAGCAGCTCAGGAAACAGAAACACTGAAGCTTTCTTT.

CDR3 residues: CAWSVPGGGNEKLFF. DNA for the CDR3: TGTGCCTGGAGTGTACCGGGGGGTGGAAATGAAAAACTGTTTTTT. The chain recombines TRBV30 with TRBJ1-4; possible D gene TRBD1, 5 bases. The CDR3 sequence is 15 residues long. Germline values: CDR1 GTSNPN, CDR2 SVGIG (reference sequence). V was pared by 0 bases and J by 5 bases, with 13 bases between.

V and J are TRBV6-5 and TRBJ2-1; D is ambiguous. The CDR3 sequence is 11 residues long. Trimming stripped 2 bases from V and 8 bases from J, with 4 bases between. The V gene's germline CDR1 is MNHEY and CDR2 SVGAGI. CDR3 sequence reads: CASSYGDEQFF. The CDR3 coding sequence is TGTGCCAGCAGTTACGGGGATGAGCAGTTCTTC.

The gene calls are TRBV4-3 and TRBJ1-2; 9 nucleotides match TRBD1. CDR1 and CDR2 (germline): LGHNA, YSLEER. This CDR3 spans 13 amino acids. V shed 3 bases and J 8 bases; nucleotides not matched to a gene: 4. The CDR3: CASSQRTGDGYTF. The CDR3 nucleotides read TGCGCCAGCAGCCAGCGGACAGGGGACGGCTACACCTTC.

The rearrangement joins TRBV30 to TRBJ1-2, with 8 positions matching TRBD1. The CDR3 is 14 amino acids. From germline, CDR1 is GTSNPN and CDR2 SVGIG (reference sequence). V shed 3 bases, J shed 3 bases, and the junction held 6 bases outside the gene matches. CDR3 coding DNA: TGTGCCTGGAGCGGACAGGGAGGCCACTATGGCTACACCTTC. Residues: CAWSGQGGHYGYTF.

V and J are TRBV6-5 and TRBJ2-2; D is possibly TRBD1 (5 bases). Trimming took 5 bases from V and 5 from J, leaving 12 bases between them. The CDR3 is made up of 14 amino acids. Germline V gene sequence: CDR1 MNHEY, CDR2 SVGAGI. The CDR3 sequence is CASSHRRGTGELFF. In nucleotides, the CDR3 is TGTGCCAGCAGTCACAGAAGGGGAACCGGGGAGCTGTTTTTT.

The V call is TRBV11-2, the J call TRBJ2-7; no reliable D call. CDR1 is SGHAT, CDR2 FQNNGV, per germline. The CDR3 has 12 residues. The V gene lost 5 bases and the J gene lost 4 bases, with 9 bases spanning the gap. The CDR3 nucleotides read TGTGCCAGCAGCCCGGCCGGGTACGAGCAGTACTTC. It codes for CASSPAGYEQYF.

The rearrangement joins TRBV7-9 to TRBJ2-7; D may correspond to TRBD1 or TRBD2 (5 bases each). Trimming removed 6 bases at V and 0 bases at J, with 15 bases between. The CDR3 runs to 15 residues. The V gene's germline CDR1 is SEHNR and CDR2 FQNEAQ (reference sequence). The CDR3 region is CASSSSLGTSYEQYF. The CDR3 nucleotides read TGTGCCAGCAGTTCCTCCCTAGGGACCTCCTACGAGCAGTACTTC.

This clone occurred once. The V call is TRBV28, the J call TRBJ2-1; no clear D. Germline lookup yields CDR1 MDHEN and CDR2 SYDVKM. V was shortened by 5 bases and J by 7 bases, with 6 bases between the two germline ends. This CDR3 has 11 amino acids. CDR3 region: CASSVENEQFF. The CDR3 DNA reads as TGTGCCAGCAGTGTAGAGAATGAGCAGTTCTTC.

The chain combines TRBV19 with TRBJ2-7, with D hard to call. With 3 bases removed from V and 4 bases from J, the gap between germline ends came to 19 bases. CDR1 and CDR2 from the germline V gene are LNHDA and SQIVND (reference sequence). CDR3 size: 16 residues. Here the CDR3 reads CASSIPDGPRGYEQYF. The CDR3 DNA sequence: TGTGCCAGTAGTATTCCCGACGGGCCTAGAGGATACGAGCAGTACTTC.

V gene TRBV5-1 combines with J gene TRBJ2-1; 10 nucleotides align to TRBD2. V shed 1 base, J shed 0 bases, and the junction held 10 bases outside the gene matches. This CDR3 is 19 amino acids long. Germline-derived CDR1 and CDR2 are SGHRS and YFSETQ. The CDR3 DNA reads TGCGCCAGCAGCTTGCTTCCAGCGGGAGGGATCAGCTCCTACAATGAGCAGTTCTTC. Amino acid sequence: CASSLLPAGGISSYNEQFF.

The genes are TRBV5-4 and TRBJ1-4; no reliable D call. The CDR3 has 15 amino acids. CDR1 is SGHNT, CDR2 YYREEE, per germline (reference sequence). The V end was cut by 0 bases, the J end by 0 bases, with 6 bases between. CDR3 nucleotide sequence: TGTGCCAGCAGCTTGGGTGGAGCAACTAATGAAAAACTGTTTTTT. Translated, it gives CASSLGGATNEKLFF.

This clone was seen once. The chain combines TRBV11-1 with TRBJ1-3; D remains unclear. Trimming took off 3 bases at V and 0 bases at J, with 18 bases between the two ends. Germline-derived CDR1 and CDR2 are SGHAT and FQDESV (reference sequence). The CDR3 totals 18 residues. Here the CDR3 reads CASSFSPAARTSGNTIYF. In nucleotides, the CDR3 is TGTGCCAGCAGCTTCTCGCCAGCCGCCCGAACCTCTGGAAACACCATATATTTT.

The CDR3 region is CAWSVKGLSYNEQFF. The DNA of the CDR3 is TGTGCCTGGAGTGTTAAGGGACTCTCCTACAATGAGCAGTTCTTC. The chain recombines TRBV30 with TRBJ2-1, with a weak D call TRBD2 (6 bases). The V end was cut by 0 bases, the J end by 0 bases, with 9 bases between. CDR1 and CDR2 (germline): GTSNPN, SVGIG (reference sequence). CDR3 length equals 15 residues.

This rearrangement joins TRBV28 to TRBJ2-3; tentatively, D is TRBD2 (6 bases). Trimming took 4 bases from V and 5 from J, leaving 13 bases between them. Germline loops: CDR1 MDHEN, CDR2 SYDVKM. This CDR3 has 14 residues. CDR3 region: CASSWATGEDTQYF. The CDR3, as DNA: TGTGCCAGCAGTTGGGCGACGGGAGAAGATACGCAGTATTTT.

The chain recombines TRBV5-5 with TRBJ2-7, with 7 bases lining up with TRBD2. This CDR3 contains 15 residues. Germline V lookup: CDR1 SGHKS, CDR2 YYEKEE (reference sequence). V shed 7 bases and J 2 bases; nucleotides not matched to a gene: 12. In DNA, the CDR3 is TGTGCCAGCTTCCCCCTGGCGGGACTAACCTACGAGCAGTACTTC. Translated, it gives CASFPLAGLTYEQYF.

This chain connects TRBV6-1 to TRBJ1-5, with D tentatively TRBD1 (5 bases). This CDR3 has 16 residues. Germline lookup yields CDR1 MNHNS and CDR2 SASEGT. V was trimmed by 0 bases and J by 2 bases, leaving 11 bases between them. The CDR3 nucleotides read TGTGCCAGCAGTGAAGCAGAGGGGTATGGCAATCAGCCCCAGCATTTT. Translation gives CASSEAEGYGNQPQHF.

This clone came up a few times. V and J are TRBV7-8 and TRBJ2-5, with D possibly being TRBD1 (6 bases). The CDR3 runs 14 residues. Deletions cut 1 base from V and 5 bases from J, with 11 bases between. The germline gives CDR1 SGHVS, CDR2 FQNEAQ. The CDR3: CASSLVVQGETQYF. Written as DNA, the CDR3 is TGTGCCAGCAGCTTAGTGGTTCAGGGGGAGACCCAGTACTTC. Full variable domain (remainder filled in from reference TRBV7-8 and TRBJ2-5): GAGVSQSPRYKVAKRGQDVALRCDPISGHVSLFWYQQALGQGPEFLTYFQNEAQLDKSGLPSDRFFAERPEGSVSTLKIQRTQQEDSAVYLCASSLVVQGETQYFGPGTRLLVL.

The V call is TRBV29-1, the J call TRBJ2-1; D gene ambiguous. The V gene's germline CDR1 is SQVTM and CDR2 ANQGSEA. The CDR3 is 14 residues long. Trimming removed 0 bases at V and 4 bases at J, with 10 bases between. The DNA for the CDR3 is TGCAGCGTTGAAGACGACGTCAGATACAATGAGCAGTTCTTC. As protein: CSVEDDVRYNEQFF.